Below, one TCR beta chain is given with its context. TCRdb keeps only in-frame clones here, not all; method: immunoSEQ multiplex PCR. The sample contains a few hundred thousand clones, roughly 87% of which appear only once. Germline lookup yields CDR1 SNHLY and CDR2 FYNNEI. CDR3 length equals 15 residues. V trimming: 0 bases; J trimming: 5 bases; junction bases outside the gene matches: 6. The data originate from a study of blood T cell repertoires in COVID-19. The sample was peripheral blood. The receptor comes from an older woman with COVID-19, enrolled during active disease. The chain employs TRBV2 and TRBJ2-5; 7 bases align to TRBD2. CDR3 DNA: TGTGCCAGCAGTGAAGCACTGGGGGGGGAGGAGACCCAGTACTTC. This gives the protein CASSEALGGEETQYF. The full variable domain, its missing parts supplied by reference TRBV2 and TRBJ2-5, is EPEVTQTPSHQVTQMGQEVILRCVPISNHLYFYWYRQILGQKVEFLVSFYNNEISEKSEIFDDQFSVERPDGSNFTLKIRSTKLEDSAMYFCASSEALGGEETQYFGPGTRLLVL.